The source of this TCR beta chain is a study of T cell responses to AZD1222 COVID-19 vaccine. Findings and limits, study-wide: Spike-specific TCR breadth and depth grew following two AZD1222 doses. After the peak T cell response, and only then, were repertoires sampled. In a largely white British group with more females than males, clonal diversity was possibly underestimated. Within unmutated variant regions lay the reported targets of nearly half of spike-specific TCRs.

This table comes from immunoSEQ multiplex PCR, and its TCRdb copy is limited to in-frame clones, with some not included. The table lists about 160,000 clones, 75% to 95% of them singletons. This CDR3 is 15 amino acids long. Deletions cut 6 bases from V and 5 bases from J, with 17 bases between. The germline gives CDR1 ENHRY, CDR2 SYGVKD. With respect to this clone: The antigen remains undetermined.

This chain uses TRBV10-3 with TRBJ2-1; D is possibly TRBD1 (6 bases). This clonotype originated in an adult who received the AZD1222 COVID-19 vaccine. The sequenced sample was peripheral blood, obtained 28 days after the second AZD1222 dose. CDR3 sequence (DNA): TGTGCCATCAGGGATCTAGGGGGAGCGAACAATGAGCAGTTCTTC. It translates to CAIRDLGGANNEQFF.